What follows is one TCR beta chain and its context. This record comes from a study of cytomegalovirus exposure and HLA in healthy donors. This CDR3 is 15 amino acids long. From germline, CDR1 is MDHEN and CDR2 SYDVKM. V lost 4 bases and J 7 bases, leaving 16 bases between the germline ends. PCR was performed using 60 Vbeta and 13 Jbeta primers. In the authors' methods: As a later analysis found, there were 78 million or so unique TCR beta chains, of which about 10 million were shared. Only in-frame clones appear in the TCRdb table, and some are missing; sequencing was by immunoSEQ multiplex PCR. The V and J calls and the clone size are those of that table, but D and trimming were determined from the DNA. The repertoire holds 200,000 or so clones, with 75% to 90% as singletons.

This clonotype was sampled from a woman aged 45-59 years in good health and CMV-seropositive. The sequenced sample was PBMCs. The chain couples TRBV28 to TRBJ1-4; TRBD1 might be the D (5 bases). The CDR3 region is CASSSPGVFGEKLFF. The CDR3 nucleotides are TGTGCCAGCAGTTCCCCGGGGGTATTCGGTGAAAAACTGTTTTTT.